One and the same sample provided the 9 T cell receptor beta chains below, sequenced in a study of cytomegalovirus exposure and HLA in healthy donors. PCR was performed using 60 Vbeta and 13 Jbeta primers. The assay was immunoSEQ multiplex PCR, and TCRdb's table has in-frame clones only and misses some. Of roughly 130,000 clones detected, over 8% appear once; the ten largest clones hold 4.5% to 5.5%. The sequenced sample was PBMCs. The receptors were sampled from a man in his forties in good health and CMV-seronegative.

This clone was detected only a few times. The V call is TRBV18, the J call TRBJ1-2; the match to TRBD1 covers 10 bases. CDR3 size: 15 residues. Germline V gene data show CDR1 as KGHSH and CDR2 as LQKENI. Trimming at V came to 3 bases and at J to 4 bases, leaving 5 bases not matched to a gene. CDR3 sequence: CASSPLDRGGYGYTF. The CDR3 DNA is TGTGCCAGCTCACCTTTGGACAGGGGGGGCTATGGCTACACCTTC. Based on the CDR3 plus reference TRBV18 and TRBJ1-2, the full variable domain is NAGVMQNPRHLVRRRGQEARLRCSPMKGHSHVYWYRQLPEEGLKFMVYLQKENIIDESGMPKERFSAEFPKEGPSILRIQQVVRGDSAAYFCASSPLDRGGYGYTFGSGTRLTVV.

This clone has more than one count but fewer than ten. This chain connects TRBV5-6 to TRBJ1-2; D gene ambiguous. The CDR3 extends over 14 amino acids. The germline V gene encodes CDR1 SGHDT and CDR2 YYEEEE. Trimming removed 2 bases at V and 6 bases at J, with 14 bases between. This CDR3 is CASSFGKGRNGYTF. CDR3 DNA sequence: TGTGCCAGCAGCTTCGGGAAAGGGAGGAATGGCTACACCTTC.

The CDR3 coding sequence is TGTGCCAGCAGTCCCGGGACAGACCCCTATGGCTACACCTTC. The encoded protein is CASSPGTDPYGYTF. V gene TRBV7-9 combines with J gene TRBJ1-2; 7 bases align to TRBD1. Germline loops: CDR1 SEHNR, CDR2 FQNEAQ (reference sequence). After removal of 6 bases from V and 4 bases from J, the junction contained 8 bases not matched to a gene. The CDR3 is 14 amino acids. Based on the CDR3 plus reference TRBV7-9 and TRBJ1-2, the full variable domain is DTGVSQNPRHKITKRGQNVTFRCDPISEHNRLYWYRQTLGQGPEFLTYFQNEAQLEKSRLLSDRFSAERPKGSFSTLEIQRTEQGDSAMYLCASSPGTDPYGYTFGSGTRLTVV.

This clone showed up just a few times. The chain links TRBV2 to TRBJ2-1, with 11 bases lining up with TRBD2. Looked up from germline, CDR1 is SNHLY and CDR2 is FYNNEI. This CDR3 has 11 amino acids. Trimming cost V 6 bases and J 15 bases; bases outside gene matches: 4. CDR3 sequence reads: CASSLAGGPFF. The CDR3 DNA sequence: TGTGCCAGCAGCCTAGCGGGGGGTCCGTTCTTC.

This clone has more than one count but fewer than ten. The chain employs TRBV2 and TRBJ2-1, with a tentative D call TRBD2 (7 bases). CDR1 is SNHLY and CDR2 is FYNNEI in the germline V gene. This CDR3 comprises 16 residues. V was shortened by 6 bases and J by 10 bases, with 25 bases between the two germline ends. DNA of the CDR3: TGTGCCAGCAGCGGGGGCCTCGGGGGGCCCCTTGGAGAGCAGTTCTTC. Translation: CASSGGLGGPLGEQFF.

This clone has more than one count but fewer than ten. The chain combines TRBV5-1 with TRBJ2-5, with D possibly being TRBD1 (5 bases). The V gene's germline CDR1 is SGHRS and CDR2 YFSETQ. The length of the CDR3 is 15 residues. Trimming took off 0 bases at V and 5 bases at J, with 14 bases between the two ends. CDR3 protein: CASSLALAGRETQYF. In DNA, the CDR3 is TGCGCCAGCAGCTTGGCCTTGGCAGGGCGGGAGACCCAGTACTTC.

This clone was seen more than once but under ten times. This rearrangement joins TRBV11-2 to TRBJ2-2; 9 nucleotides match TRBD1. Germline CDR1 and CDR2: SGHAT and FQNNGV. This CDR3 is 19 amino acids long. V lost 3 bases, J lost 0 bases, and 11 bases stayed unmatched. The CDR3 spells CASSFGTGFLGANTGELFF. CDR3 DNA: TGTGCCAGCAGCTTCGGGACAGGGTTTTTGGGCGCGAACACCGGGGAGCTGTTTTTT.

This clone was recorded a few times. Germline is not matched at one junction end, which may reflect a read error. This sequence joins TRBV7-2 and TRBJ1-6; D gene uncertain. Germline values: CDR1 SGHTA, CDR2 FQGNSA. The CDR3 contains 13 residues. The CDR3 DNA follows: TGTGCCAGCAGCTTAGCTACGAATTCACCCCTACACTTT. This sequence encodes CASSLATNSPLHF.

The DNA of the CDR3 is TGTGCCTGGAGTCAATTGGACAGATCCGGCGAGCAGTACTTC. Residues: CAWSQLDRSGEQYF. V gene TRBV30 combines with J gene TRBJ2-7; TRBD1 might be the D (6 bases). Per germline, CDR1 GTSNPN and CDR2 SVGIG (reference sequence). V was clipped by 2 bases and J by 6 bases, with 17 bases between them. The CDR3 has 14 residues. The full variable domain, completed using reference TRBV30 and TRBJ2-7, is SQTIHQWPATLVQPVGSPLSLECTVEGTSNPNLYWYRQAAGRGLQLLFYSVGIGQISSEVPQNLSASRPQDRQFILSSKKLLLSDSGFYLCAWSQLDRSGEQYFGPGTRLTVT.